This T cell receptor beta chain originates from a study of T cells in localized non-small cell lung cancer. This clone showed up just once. Its specificity is not known. Notes on the study in general: A raised T cell density in blood coincided with lengthier overall survival. The tumor had only one region sequenced, so heterogeneity remains possible. The study detected a median roughly 50 of the top 100 tumor clones in adjacent lung. There was higher T cell clonality in uninvolved adjacent lung than in tumor, and it was highest there.

V shed 1 base and J shed 2 bases, with 15 bases lying between them. The CDR3 is made up of 16 amino acids. Profiled with immunoSEQ multiplex PCR; TCRdb holds only in-frame clones, not every one. The sample includes about 130,000 clones, roughly nine tenths of them seen just once. The specimen was peripheral blood, collected before any cancer treatment. The TCR originated in a female donor over 55 with stage I lung adenocarcinoma. J is TRBJ2-7 and V is TRBV23-1; D is perhaps TRBD1 (5 bases). TRBV23-1 qualifies as an ORF whose function is uncertain. The DNA for the CDR3 is TGCGCCAGCAGTCAATTTCCAAGACAGAGTCCCTACGAGCAGTACTTC. Amino acid sequence: CASSQFPRQSPYEQYF.